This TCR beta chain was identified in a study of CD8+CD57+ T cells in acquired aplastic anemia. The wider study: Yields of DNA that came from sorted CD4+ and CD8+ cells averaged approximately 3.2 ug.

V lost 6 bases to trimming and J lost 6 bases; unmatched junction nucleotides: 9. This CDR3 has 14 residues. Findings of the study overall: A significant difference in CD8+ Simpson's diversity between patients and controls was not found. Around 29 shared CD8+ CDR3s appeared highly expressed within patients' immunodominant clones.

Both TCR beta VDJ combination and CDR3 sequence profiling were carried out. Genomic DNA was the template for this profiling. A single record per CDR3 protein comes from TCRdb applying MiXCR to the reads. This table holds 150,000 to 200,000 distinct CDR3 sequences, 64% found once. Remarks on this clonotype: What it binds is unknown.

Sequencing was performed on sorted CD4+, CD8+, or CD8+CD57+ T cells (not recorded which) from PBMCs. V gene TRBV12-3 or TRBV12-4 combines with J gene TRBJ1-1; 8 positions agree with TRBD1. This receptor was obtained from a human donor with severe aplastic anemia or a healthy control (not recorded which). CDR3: CASRPTGGRSEAFF. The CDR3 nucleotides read TGTGCCAGCAGACCAACAGGGGGAAGATCTGAAGCTTTCTTT.